The 18 T cell receptor beta chains below all came from one sample that was sequenced in a study of vaccination and CD4 T cells after COVID-19. An Oncomine TCR Beta short-read assay was used to sequence the DNA from cultured CD4+ T cells. TCRdb processed the PCR reads anew with MiXCR; each CDR3 protein has one entry. This sample has about 24,000 distinct CDR3 sequences, with 30% found just once. Time point described: late sampling 161 to 241 days after vaccination in three convalescent patients. The treatment denotes: roughly 11-day PBMC culture with coronavirus spike peptide pools or control peptides (ViraFEST assay). Antigens for these TCRs are unknown. The starting material was CD4+ T cells from blood, cultured in vitro, obtained about 7 months after SARS-CoV-2 vaccination. All receptors come from a human donor who had recovered from COVID-19.

This clonotype qualifies as medium-sized (0.01 to 0.1%). V usage is TRBV7-2 and J usage is TRBJ2-5; 9 nucleotides align to TRBD1. The CDR3 runs to 15 residues. Germline V gene sequence: CDR1 SGHTA, CDR2 FQGNSA. The ends lost 6 bases at V and 4 bases at J; junction bases unmatched: 9. The CDR3 reads CASRLQGAIRETQYF. CDR3 sequence (DNA): TGTGCCAGCAGGTTACAGGGGGCGATACGAGAGACCCAGTACTTC.

This clonotype came up a few times. The gene calls are TRBV20-1 and TRBJ1-2, with a possible D match to TRBD1 (5 bases). Germline assignment: CDR1 DFQATT and CDR2 SNEGSKA (reference sequence). Trimming took 5 bases from V and 7 from J, leaving 14 bases between them. The length of the CDR3 is 12 residues. The CDR3 DNA follows: TGCAGTGCTCTAGGGCCAGGGAGTGGCTACACCTTC. Translated: CSALGPGSGYTF.

The genes are TRBV28 and TRBJ2-3; D remains unclear. CDR1 is MDHEN, CDR2 SYDVKM, per germline. With 7 bases removed from V and 0 bases from J, the gap between germline ends came to 11 bases. The CDR3 is made up of 14 amino acids. The CDR3 region has the DNA TGTGCCAGCACTGATACTACTAGCACAGATACGCAGTATTTT. Its translation: CASTDTTSTDTQYF.

The chain couples TRBV28 to TRBJ2-7; 8 nucleotides align to TRBD2. J gave up 0 bases and V 6 bases, and 4 bases lay outside the gene matches. Germline assignment: CDR1 MDHEN and CDR2 SYDVKM. The CDR3 covers 14 residues. CDR3 in amino acids: CASRISGNSYEQYF. CDR3 sequence (DNA): TGTGCCAGCAGAATTAGCGGGAACTCCTACGAGCAGTACTTC.

This clonotype has just a few counts. The chain has TRBV10-3 and TRBJ2-1, with 8 nucleotides matching TRBD2. The CDR3 has 15 residues. Per the germline V gene, CDR1 is ENHRY and CDR2 is SYGVKD. After removal of 10 bases from V and 5 bases from J, the junction contained 13 bases not matched to a gene. Here the CDR3 reads CATGGEQRWHNEQFF. CDR3 coding DNA: TGTGCCACCGGGGGGGAGCAGCGCTGGCACAATGAGCAGTTCTTC.

This clonotype was counted a single time. The V and J genes are TRBV12-3 or TRBV12-4 and TRBJ1-5; possibly TRBD1 for D (5 bases). Trimming stripped 3 bases from V and 5 bases from J, with 11 bases between. This CDR3 contains 14 residues. CDR3 amino acids: CASSFGRADQPQHF. The DNA for the CDR3 is TGTGCCAGCAGTTTTGGCAGGGCGGATCAGCCCCAGCATTTT.

CDR3 amino acids: CASSRTSGKGDTQYF. The DNA for the CDR3 is TGTGCCAGTAGTAGGACTAGCGGGAAGGGAGATACGCAGTATTTT. This rearrangement joins TRBV19 to TRBJ2-3; 12 bases are shared with TRBD2. The CDR3 covers 15 residues. Germline CDR1 reads LNHDA; CDR2 reads SQIVND (reference sequence). V dropped 4 bases and J dropped 5; count of bases not matched to a gene: 4.

The CDR3 reads CASSFGVGGYNEQFF. As DNA, the CDR3 is TGTGCCAGCAGCTTTGGTGTGGGAGGATACAATGAGCAGTTCTTC. The rearrangement joins TRBV7-6 to TRBJ2-1; weak D call: TRBD2 (6 bases). Per germline, CDR1 SGHVS and CDR2 FNYEAQ. V shed 3 bases and J shed 4 bases, with 13 bases lying between them. The CDR3 loop spans 15 amino acids.

This rearrangement joins TRBV7-3 to TRBJ1-1, with 7 nucleotides matching TRBD1. J lost 0 bases, V lost 5 bases, and 12 bases had no gene match. Germline values: CDR1 SGHTA, CDR2 FQGTGA. This CDR3 is built from 17 residues. CDR3 region: CASSQSGAQGLNTEAFF. In DNA, the CDR3 is TGTGCCAGCAGCCAAAGTGGTGCACAGGGGTTGAACACTGAAGCTTTCTTT.

A few counts support this clonotype. The gene calls are TRBV28 and TRBJ1-2; D is unclear. The CDR3 has 12 amino acids. V lost 6 bases to trimming and J lost 6 bases, with 11 bases between them. Per the germline V gene, CDR1 is MDHEN and CDR2 is SYDVKM. This CDR3 is CASSLPNDGYTF. In DNA form, the CDR3 reads TGTGCCAGCAGCCTACCCAATGATGGCTACACCTTC.

This clonotype was observed a few times. In DNA form, the CDR3 reads TGCAGTGCTAGAGTTAGGGGCCTCTCAGATACGCAGTATTTT. It specifies CSARVRGLSDTQYF. The gene calls are TRBV20-1 and TRBJ2-3, with D possibly being TRBD1 (5 bases). CDR1 is DFQATT, CDR2 SNEGSKA, per germline (reference sequence). The V end was cut by 1 base, the J end by 4 bases, with 12 bases between. This CDR3 region has 14 residues.

This clonotype was recorded a few times. The gene calls are TRBV6-1 and TRBJ2-1, with D unclear. CDR1 is MNHNS and CDR2 is SASEGT in the germline V gene. The V end lost 8 bases, the J end lost 8 bases, and 13 bases lay between the germline ends. The CDR3 is made up of 12 amino acids. The DNA for the CDR3 is TGTGCCAGCGTCGGCAATCATTATGAGCAGTTCTTC. Its translation is CASVGNHYEQFF.

This clonotype appeared a few times. The chain is built from TRBV15 and TRBJ2-5, with no clear D. The CDR3 contains 13 residues. V dropped 5 bases and J dropped 5 bases, with 12 bases sitting between them. Germline values: CDR1 LNHNV, CDR2 YYDKDF (reference sequence). The CDR3, as DNA: TGTGCCACCAGCCACCCGGATAGTGAGACCCAGTACTTC. Its translation is CATSHPDSETQYF.

This chain links TRBV20-1 with TRBJ2-1; no clear D. Germline V lookup: CDR1 DFQATT, CDR2 SNEGSKA (reference sequence). The CDR3 contains 11 residues. Trimming pared 7 bases from V and 0 bases from J, leaving 4 bases between. The CDR3 coding sequence is TGCAGTGTAAGCTCCTACAATGAGCAGTTCTTC. Encoded protein: CSVSSYNEQFF.

The chain's CDR3 is CASSLDPGDNEQYF. The CDR3 DNA reads as TGTGCCAGCAGCTTGGATCCGGGGGACAACGAGCAGTACTTC. The V call is TRBV5-4, the J call TRBJ2-7; D possibly matches TRBD1 or TRBD2 (6 bases each). This CDR3 region has 14 residues. Per germline, CDR1 SGHNT and CDR2 YYREEE (reference sequence). The V end was cut by 0 bases, the J end by 5 bases, with 12 bases between.

V is TRBV18 and J is TRBJ1-2, with TRBD1 matching over 7 bases. Germline V gene data show CDR1 as KGHSH and CDR2 as LQKENI. V lost 2 bases, J lost 5 bases, and 2 bases stayed unmatched. The CDR3 consists of 13 residues. CDR3 sequence reads: CASSPAGGYGYTF. DNA for the CDR3: TGTGCCAGCTCACCAGCAGGGGGTTATGGCTACACCTTC.

This clonotype was detected only a few times. The V call is TRBV24-1, the J call TRBJ2-7; 7 bases fit TRBD1. The J segment lost 3 bases and the V segment lost 3 bases, leaving 1 base of the junction unmatched. The CDR3 is 13 residues long. CDR1 KGHDR and CDR2 SFDVKD come from the germline V gene. The DNA of the CDR3 is TGTGCCACCAGTGATGGACAGGACTACGAGCAGTACTTC. Amino acids: CATSDGQDYEQYF.

The genes are TRBV4-1 and TRBJ2-6; no clear D gene. The CDR3 length is 16 residues. CDR1 and CDR2 (germline): MGHRA, YSYEKL. Between the trimmed V and J ends, which lost 4 bases and 0 bases, there was a span of 10 bases. The CDR3: CASSPTESSGANVLTF. The DNA for the CDR3 is TGCGCCAGCAGCCCTACCGAGAGCTCTGGGGCCAACGTCCTGACTTTC.